The 16 T cell receptor beta chains in this list originate from one sample, sequenced in a study of blood T cells in healthy people across ages. It was with a sample-barcoded 5' primer and a J-beta primer mix that a second PCR of roughly 7 to 12 cycles was run. One entry per CDR3 protein, called by TCRdb with MiXCR from the 5' RACE reads. The sample carries about 650,000 distinct CDR3 sequences, roughly 30% recorded once. The sequenced sample was blood. Receptors were obtained from a woman aged 80 or over in good health.

This clonotype was counted ten times or more. The chain uses TRBV5-1 and TRBJ2-5; 10 bases are a match to TRBD1. The CDR3 extends over 16 amino acids. Trimming took 4 bases from V and 4 from J; bases not matched to a gene: 10. Germline V lookup: CDR1 SGHRS, CDR2 YFSETQ. The CDR3 DNA reads as TGCGCCAGCAGCCCTGGGGACAGGGGCCCCGCAGAGACCCAGTACTTC. This translates into CASSPGDRGPAETQYF.

The table lists this clonotype with many counts. As DNA, the CDR3 is TGCGCCAGCAGCCAAGAATCGGGGTACAACTATGGCTACACCTTC. This codes for CASSQESGYNYGYTF. This chain links TRBV4-3 with TRBJ1-2, with D unclear. The CDR3 runs 15 residues. With 0 bases removed from V and 2 bases from J, the gap between germline ends came to 10 bases. CDR1 and CDR2 from the germline V gene are LGHNA and YSLEER.

The chain is built from TRBV2 and TRBJ2-1, with 11 bases identical to TRBD1. The CDR3 extends over 15 amino acids. CDR1 is SNHLY and CDR2 is FYNNEI in the germline V gene. The V gene end was trimmed by 7 bases and the J gene end by 7 bases; junction bases not matched to a gene: 9. The CDR3 region has the DNA TGTGCCAGCACCAAAACCGGGACAGGGGGAAATGAGCAGTTCTTC. It specifies CASTKTGTGGNEQFF.

This clonotype has ten or more counts. The CDR3 region is CASSVRAPVDTQYF. CDR3 nucleotides: TGTGCCAGCAGCGTCCGGGCCCCGGTTGATACGCAGTATTTT. The genes are TRBV7-2 and TRBJ2-3; D remains unclear. CDR3 length: 14 residues. Between the trimmed V and J ends, which lost 5 bases and 6 bases, there was a span of 15 bases. Germline-derived CDR1 and CDR2 are SGHTA and FQGNSA.

The table lists this clonotype with a few counts. The V and J genes are TRBV5-1 and TRBJ2-3; tentative D call: TRBD2 (7 bases). Germline assignment: CDR1 SGHRS and CDR2 YFSETQ. The CDR3 totals 16 residues. The V end lost 0 bases, the J end lost 1 base, and 12 bases lay between the germline ends. CDR3 in amino acids: CASSLDWRGRTDTQYF. CDR3 sequence (DNA): TGCGCCAGCAGCTTGGATTGGCGGGGGCGCACAGATACGCAGTATTTT.

This clonotype was found many times. The chain uses TRBV7-2 and TRBJ2-1; D gene unclear. This CDR3 has 11 amino acids. The germline V and J ends were trimmed by 3 bases and 10 bases, with 7 bases remaining between them. Germline CDR1 SGHTA, CDR2 FQGNSA. The CDR3 nucleotides read TGTGCCAGCAGCTTCGCTCAGGAGCAGTTCTTC. Translated, it gives CASSFAQEQFF.

The chain employs TRBV4-2 and TRBJ2-2; D is possibly TRBD2 (6 bases). V was shortened by 0 bases and J by 5 bases, with 16 bases between the two germline ends. The CDR3 contains 17 residues. The germline gives CDR1 LGHNA, CDR2 YNFKEQ. The CDR3 loop is CASSQDGSSATTGELFF. The CDR3 DNA reads TGTGCCAGCAGCCAAGATGGGTCTAGCGCGACTACCGGGGAGCTGTTTTTT.

The V call is TRBV12-3 or TRBV12-4, the J call TRBJ2-3; D assignment may be TRBD1 or TRBD2 (5 bases each). CDR3 size: 15 residues. V was cut by 0 bases and J by 4 bases, with 11 bases left in between. Written as DNA, the CDR3 is TGTGCCAGCAGTTTAGCAAGAGGGACGGCAGATACGCAGTATTTT. Residues: CASSLARGTADTQYF.

J is TRBJ1-2 and V is TRBV5-1; the match to TRBD1 covers 7 bases. From germline, CDR1 is SGHRS and CDR2 YFSETQ. V shed 4 bases, J shed 8 bases, and the junction held 11 bases outside the gene matches. The CDR3 extends over 14 amino acids. In nucleotides, the CDR3 is TGCGCCAGCAGCCCCACGGGACAGACTCTCGGCTACACCTTC. The encoded protein is CASSPTGQTLGYTF.

This clonotype appeared many times. The rearrangement links TRBV6-1 to TRBJ2-3; no firm D call. V dropped 0 bases and J dropped 7 bases, with 5 bases sitting between them. This CDR3 spans 12 amino acids. Germline loops: CDR1 MNHNS, CDR2 SASEGT. CDR3 in DNA: TGTGCCAGCAGTGAAGCGCTTAATACGCAGTATTTT. This encodes CASSEALNTQYF.

This clonotype was observed many times. The chain joins TRBV7-9 to TRBJ2-7; 16 nucleotides match TRBD2. This CDR3 has 17 amino acids. Per germline, CDR1 SEHNR and CDR2 FQNEAQ (reference sequence). V was clipped by 4 bases and J by 5 bases; unmatched bases: 8. In nucleotides, the CDR3 is TGTGCCAGCAGCTCCCGTTCGGGACTAGCGGGGGGGAACGAGCAGTACTTC. Its translation: CASSSRSGLAGGNEQYF. The full variable domain, with the rest looked up from reference TRBV7-9 and TRBJ2-7, is DTGVSQNPRHKITKRGQNVTFRCDPISEHNRLYWYRQTLGQGPEFLTYFQNEAQLEKSRLLSDRFSAERPKGSFSTLEIQRTEQGDSAMYLCASSSRSGLAGGNEQYFGPGTRLTVT.

This clonotype was seen ten or more times. The CDR3: CASSLEGSVNTEAFF. CDR3 sequence (DNA): TGTGCCAGCAGCTTAGAGGGGTCAGTGAACACTGAAGCTTTCTTT. The chain is built from TRBV11-2 and TRBJ1-1; D call uncertain. Germline CDR1 is SGHAT and CDR2 is FQNNGV. V shed 0 bases and J shed 0 bases, with 8 bases lying between them. This CDR3 region has 15 residues.

This clonotype was seen more than once but under ten times. The chain recombines TRBV2 with TRBJ1-2; 10 bases are shared with TRBD1. This CDR3 is 15 amino acids long. V lost 6 bases to trimming and J lost 2 bases; unmatched junction nucleotides: 6. Germline V gene data show CDR1 as SNHLY and CDR2 as FYNNEI. CDR3: CASREPGQGNYGYTF. The CDR3 DNA reads as TGTGCCAGCAGAGAACCGGGACAGGGGAACTATGGCTACACCTTC.

This clonotype has a count of ten or more. The chain recombines TRBV29-1 with TRBJ2-1, with D tentatively TRBD2 (5 bases). This CDR3 has 12 residues. The germline V gene encodes CDR1 SQVTM and CDR2 ANQGSEA. Trimming cost V 8 bases and J 7 bases, with 15 bases left between them. The DNA for the CDR3 is TGCAGCTTTGGCGGGTTAGGGAATGAGCAGTTCTTC. Amino acids: CSFGGLGNEQFF.

This clonotype was detected ten times or more. The chain couples TRBV5-1 to TRBJ2-7; 14 positions match TRBD2. This CDR3 is built from 16 residues. Germline lookup yields CDR1 SGHRS and CDR2 YFSETQ. V lost 4 bases and J lost 2; bases outside the gene matches: 5. The CDR3 sequence: CASSPRTSGGTYEQYF. The CDR3 DNA reads as TGCGCCAGCAGCCCGCGGACTAGCGGGGGGACCTACGAGCAGTACTTC.

This clonotype was counted at least ten times. The chain uses TRBV7-9 and TRBJ2-3, with no clear D. Trimming stripped 3 bases from V and 5 bases from J, with 18 bases between. Per germline, CDR1 SEHNR and CDR2 FQNEAQ (reference sequence). The CDR3 has 16 residues. The CDR3 DNA sequence: TGTGCCAGCAGCTTCGGTCCGACGGATGTAGGAGATACGCAGTATTTT. Its translation: CASSFGPTDVGDTQYF.